The source of this T cell receptor (beta chain) is a study of T cell repertoires in cytomegalovirus infection (dated by TCRdb to between 2018 and 2021). For the study in its entirety: The peptide stimulations were aimed at well-studied HLA-B-restricted epitopes as well as recently identified HLA-C-restricted CMV epitopes, whose presentation resists viral immunomodulation. Donor HLA type was relevant to the analysis, as public TCR beta signatures indicated carriage of CMV infection together with the matching HLA type. Summary of the overall study and its limitations: The ex vivo response was dominated by HLA-C-restricted CMV-specific TCR beta clonotypes, which also provided the single most frequent clonotype in two of eight donors. In both this cohort and an independent approximately 350-donor cohort, the cumulative frequency of public TCR beta family members distinguished carriers of CMV infection plus the relevant HLA type.

This sample's treatment or condition label indicates: in vitro stimulation with specific CMV peptide epitopes to enrich CMV-specific T cells. This clonotype was seen at least ten times. Its binding antigen is unknown. Per-base qualities were not stored, and no clone one base away is much larger. Sequenced using an Illumina HiSeq 1500. TCRdb redid the processing of the public reads, applying fastp at Q25 and MiXCR, and retained in-frame beta chains. For every CDR3 protein sequence, its rows merge into one entry that carries the most common genes and DNA. Across this sample there are over 250,000 distinct CDR3 sequences, with 20% to 25% seen only once. Roughly 19% of the sample is held by the ten biggest clonotypes. This TCR was sampled from a human donor in good health (CMV status not recorded). Some clones in this sample may be carry-over from other donors' samples. The specimen was cultured PBMCs, collected from culture after CMV antigen stimulation.

The CDR3 protein is CASSRGLAFKNTGELFF. The DNA sequence reads TGTGCCAGCAGCCGGGGACTAGCCTTTAAGAACACCGGGGAGCTGTTTTTT. The chain is made from TRBV7-2 and TRBJ2-2; 9 bases in the middle match TRBD2. Germline trimming amounts to 5 bases on V and 1 base on J, with 8 as the count of junction bases outside the gene matches. Measured from the cysteine to the phenylalanine, the CDR3 is 17 residues long. Here the CDR3 DNA is all that survives: 51 bases in frame from base 1. The germline V gene yields SGHTA for CDR1 and FQGNSA for CDR2.